Here is one TCR beta chain with its context. The data originate from a study of control samples from healthy donors and cancer patients. TCRdb's table, derived via immunoSEQ multiplex PCR, lists solely in-frame clones and lacks some. The repertoire consists of 100,000 to 150,000 clones, with 90% occurring once and the leading ten covering 2.5% to 3%. This CDR3 is 14 amino acids long. Germline loops: CDR1 WNHNN, CDR2 SYGVQD (reference sequence). V gave up 3 bases and J gave up 5 bases, with 13 bases separating them. The sequencing sample was made of blood. The J gene is TRBJ2-5, the V gene TRBV10-1; D is perhaps TRBD2 (5 bases). This sequence originates from a man in his forties or fifties in good health. The CDR3, as DNA: TGCGCCAGCAGTGATGCGGGTAGAGGGGAGACCCAGTACTTC. Encoded protein: CASSDAGRGETQYF.